The 29 T cell receptor beta chains listed next were all sequenced from one sample in a study of blood T cell repertoires in COVID-19. TCRdb's table, derived via immunoSEQ multiplex PCR, lists solely in-frame clones and lacks some. The sample includes 75,000 to 90,000 clones, around 78% of them seen just once. Sequencing input: peripheral blood. These receptors all come from a man aged 55 to 70 with COVID-19, enrolled during active disease.

The CDR3 region is CASSSSDREWKNIQYF. The CDR3 region has the DNA TGTGCCAGCAGCTCCTCGGACAGGGAGTGGAAAAACATTCAGTACTTC. The chain links TRBV11-2 to TRBJ2-4; TRBD1 matches at 8 bases. This CDR3 spans 16 amino acids. V lost 4 bases, J lost 4 bases, and 9 bases stayed unmatched. CDR1 SGHAT and CDR2 FQNNGV come from the germline V gene.

The chain links TRBV19 to TRBJ1-4; 7 nucleotides line up with TRBD1. The V gene's germline CDR1 is LNHDA and CDR2 SQIVND (reference sequence). This CDR3 is 16 amino acids long. With V trimmed by 7 bases and J by 5 bases, 13 bases remained unmatched. The DNA for the CDR3 is TGTGCCAGTAAGCCCCCAGGGGGACTTCGGAATGAAAAACTGTTTTTT. It is translated as CASKPPGGLRNEKLFF.

The gene calls are TRBV5-1 and TRBJ2-1, with D perhaps TRBD2 (6 bases). Germline values: CDR1 SGHRS, CDR2 YFSETQ. This CDR3 is built from 15 residues. Trimming removed 7 bases from V and 0 bases from J, with 14 bases in between. The CDR3 DNA follows: TGCGCCAGCGGTCCCGCGCGGGGCTCCTACAATGAGCAGTTCTTC. It specifies CASGPARGSYNEQFF.

This clone was seen more than once but under ten times. The CDR3: CASSVNAGSSSYNEQFF. The CDR3 DNA follows: TGTGCCAGCAGCGTAAATGCGGGGTCGAGCTCCTACAATGAGCAGTTCTTC. The genes are TRBV9 and TRBJ2-1; weak D call: TRBD2 (6 bases). Germline CDR1 is SGDLS and CDR2 is YYNGEE. With 1 base removed from V and 0 bases from J, the gap between germline ends came to 14 bases. The CDR3 extends over 17 amino acids. The full variable domain, completed using reference TRBV9 and TRBJ2-1, is DSGVTQTPKHLITATGQRVTLRCSPRSGDLSVYWYQQSLDQGLQFLIQYYNGEERAKGNILERFSAQQFPDLHSELNLSSLELGDSALYFCASSVNAGSSSYNEQFFGPGTRLTVL.

V usage is TRBV6-5 and J usage is TRBJ2-5; TRBD1 matches at 9 bases. The germline CDR1 and CDR2 sequences are MNHEY and SVGAGI. Losses at the gene ends were 4 bases for V and 2 bases for J; bases not matched to a gene: 2. The CDR3 loop spans 14 amino acids. The DNA for the CDR3 is TGTGCCAGCAGTTCACAGGGGGCGCAAGAGACCCAGTACTTC. Residues: CASSSQGAQETQYF.

The J gene is TRBJ2-2, the V gene TRBV7-2; TRBD2 is a possible D gene (6 bases). The CDR3 consists of 17 residues. Trimming pared 4 bases from V and 0 bases from J, leaving 15 bases between. Germline V gene lookup returns CDR1 SGHTA and CDR2 FQGNSA. Here the CDR3 DNA reads TGTGCCAGCAGCTACAAGCAGCGGGCGACGAACACCGGGGAGCTGTTTTTT. Residues: CASSYKQRATNTGELFF.

The V call is TRBV6-6, the J call TRBJ2-2; TRBD2 matches 14 bases. Germline CDR1 MNHNY, CDR2 SVGAGI (reference sequence). V gave up 6 bases and J gave up 4 bases; unmatched junction bases: 10. The CDR3 has 18 residues. The CDR3 DNA follows: TGTGCCAGCAGCCGACTAGCGGGGGGGCCGGTGGGCACCGGGGAGCTGTTTTTT. This codes for CASSRLAGGPVGTGELFF.

The chain links TRBV19 to TRBJ2-1, with 8 nucleotides matching TRBD1. V gave up 7 bases and J gave up 15 bases; unmatched junction bases: 11. This CDR3 has 12 residues. Germline loops: CDR1 LNHDA, CDR2 SQIVND (reference sequence). CDR3 region: CASTGQGEVGFF. CDR3 bases: TGTGCCAGTACAGGACAGGGCGAAGTCGGGTTCTTC.

V gene TRBV2 combines with J gene TRBJ1-2; 7 nucleotides match TRBD1. CDR1 and CDR2 from the germline V gene are SNHLY and FYNNEI. The ends lost 4 bases at V and 5 bases at J; junction bases unmatched: 10. The CDR3 totals 15 residues. CDR3 DNA: TGTGCCAGCAGTGCCCTGGAGGGGGCAAGGTATGGCTACACCTTC. Translation: CASSALEGARYGYTF. Filled out from reference TRBV2 and TRBJ1-2, the complete variable domain reads EPEVTQTPSHQVTQMGQEVILRCVPISNHLYFYWYRQILGQKVEFLVSFYNNEISEKSEIFDDQFSVERPDGSNFTLKIRSTKLEDSAMYFCASSALEGARYGYTFGSGTRLTVV.

V usage is TRBV5-5 and J usage is TRBJ2-7; 7 bases map to TRBD1. Germline trimming cut 0 bases from V and 2 bases from J; bases unmatched to any gene: 8. This CDR3 region has 16 residues. Germline V gives CDR1 SGHKS, CDR2 YYEKEE (reference sequence). For the CDR3, the DNA is TGTGCCAGCAGCTTGGCACCCGGGACAGAACCCTACGAGCAGTACTTC. Translation: CASSLAPGTEPYEQYF.

This chain's CDR3 is CASSGFLAGTEDTQYF. The DNA for the CDR3 is TGTGCCAGCAGCGGCTTCCTAGCGGGGACGGAGGATACGCAGTATTTT. V and J are TRBV2 and TRBJ2-3; the match to TRBD2 covers 9 bases. Per the germline V gene, CDR1 is SNHLY and CDR2 is FYNNEI. This CDR3 spans 16 amino acids. Trimming at V came to 6 bases and at J to 6 bases, leaving 13 bases not matched to a gene.

The J gene is TRBJ2-2, the V gene TRBV3-1 (or the pseudogene TRBV3-2); 12 nucleotides line up with TRBD2. This CDR3 has 16 residues. The V gene's germline CDR1 is LGHDT and CDR2 YNNKEL (reference sequence). V shed 4 bases and J 7 bases; nucleotides not matched to a gene: 7. The CDR3 coding sequence is TGTGCCAGCAGCCGACTAGCGGGAGTGGGGAGCGGGGAGCTGTTTTTT. It encodes CASSRLAGVGSGELFF.

This clone was seen only a few times. The same CDR3 is also encoded by other DNA sequences in this sample. In DNA form, the CDR3 reads TGTGCCAGCAGCTTACGGAGTGGGAACACTGAAGCTTTCTTT. It specifies CASSLRSGNTEAFF. The rearrangement uses TRBV5-5 and TRBJ1-1; D is uncertain. CDR1 is SGHKS and CDR2 is YYEKEE in the germline V gene (reference sequence). The CDR3 consists of 14 residues. The V end lost 2 bases, the J end lost 1 base, and 9 bases lay between the germline ends.

The gene calls are TRBV7-3 and TRBJ1-2; D perhaps matches TRBD1 (6 bases). The CDR3 length is 16 residues. Trimming removed 5 bases at V and 7 bases at J, with 23 bases between. CDR1 SGHTA and CDR2 FQGTGA come from the germline V gene. CDR3 nucleotides: TGTGCCAGCAGCCCAGGGGCGGCTAGGGTTCCTGGTGGCTACACCTTC. It encodes CASSPGAARVPGGYTF.

The chain links TRBV5-5 to TRBJ1-4, with 9 nucleotides matching TRBD1. Germline V CDR1 and CDR2: SGHKS, YYEKEE (reference sequence). The length of the CDR3 is 16 residues. V shed 0 bases, J shed 8 bases, and the junction held 8 bases outside the gene matches. In DNA form, the CDR3 reads TGTGCCAGCAGCTTGGCCTGGGGACAGGGAGAAGAAAAACTGTTTTTT. It codes for CASSLAWGQGEEKLFF.

The J gene is TRBJ2-2, the V gene TRBV30; 7 nucleotides agree with TRBD2. The CDR3 spans 17 residues. The germline gives CDR1 GTSNPN, CDR2 SVGIG (reference sequence). Trimming cost V 1 base and J 3 bases; bases outside gene matches: 11. Here the CDR3 reads CAWSARTRGFYTGELFF. The CDR3 bases are TGTGCCTGGAGTGCCCGGACTAGAGGATTTTACACCGGGGAGCTGTTTTTT.

The chain has TRBV4-1 and TRBJ1-5, with 7 bases lining up with TRBD1. V trimming: 5 bases; J trimming: 0 bases; junction bases outside the gene matches: 4. Germline V gene data show CDR1 as MGHRA and CDR2 as YSYEKL. This CDR3 contains 15 residues. CDR3 loop: CASSVRDSSNQPQHF. The CDR3 region has the DNA TGCGCCAGCAGCGTCCGGGACAGTAGCAATCAGCCCCAGCATTTT.

This rearrangement joins TRBV7-2 to TRBJ1-2; 8 positions match TRBD1. CDR3 length equals 15 residues. With V trimmed by 1 base and J by 3 bases, 4 bases remained unmatched. CDR1 is SGHTA and CDR2 is FQGNSA in the germline V gene. CDR3 DNA sequence: TGTGCCAGCAGCTTAGGGCCGGACAGGGACTATGGCTACACCTTC. Residues: CASSLGPDRDYGYTF. Using reference TRBV7-2 and TRBJ1-2 for the parts outside the CDR3, the full variable domain is GAGVSQSPSNKVTEKGKDVELRCDPISGHTALYWYRQSLGQGLEFLIYFQGNSAPDKSGLPSDRFSAERTGGSVSTLTIQRTQQEDSAVYLCASSLGPDRDYGYTFGSGTRLTVV.

A few counts support this clone. The J gene is TRBJ2-1, the V gene TRBV2; TRBD2 agrees at 10 bases. V lost 8 bases to trimming and J lost 4 bases; unmatched junction nucleotides: 8. The CDR3 is made up of 15 amino acids. The germline gives CDR1 SNHLY, CDR2 FYNNEI. In nucleotides, the CDR3 is TGTGCCAGCGGGGCTAGCGGGAGTGGATACAATGAGCAGTTCTTC. Its protein is CASGASGSGYNEQFF.

CDR3 loop: CASRTGDSYEQYF. The CDR3, as DNA: TGCGCCAGCAGGACAGGGGATTCCTACGAGCAGTACTTC. This chain joins TRBV5-1 and TRBJ2-7; 8 bases are shared with TRBD1. The CDR3 is made up of 13 amino acids. The V gene end was trimmed by 5 bases and the J gene end by 1 base; junction bases not matched to a gene: 2. Germline V gives CDR1 SGHRS, CDR2 YFSETQ.

The CDR3 bases are TGTGCCAGCAGCCAGAGGAGGACGCGCAATGAGCAGTTCTTC. Protein product: CASSQRRTRNEQFF. The chain links TRBV14 to TRBJ2-1, with D possibly matching TRBD2 (5 bases). V lost 3 bases, J lost 6 bases, and 12 bases lay in between. This CDR3 is 14 amino acids long. Germline-derived CDR1 and CDR2 are SGHDN and FVKESK.

CDR3 in DNA: TGTGCCAGCAGCTTGGTGGTGACTAGCGGAAACAATGAGCAGTTCTTC. Translated: CASSLVVTSGNNEQFF. The chain couples TRBV5-4 to TRBJ2-1; 9 nucleotides match TRBD2. Trimming removed 0 bases from V and 5 bases from J; junction bases left unmatched: 6. CDR1 is SGHNT and CDR2 is YYREEE in the germline V gene (reference sequence). The CDR3 is 16 residues long.

This clone occurred a few times. The chain joins TRBV7-3 to TRBJ2-2; 8 bases fit TRBD2. The CDR3 runs to 15 residues. The V segment lost 4 bases and the J segment 7 bases; nucleotides outside the gene matches: 8. CDR1 and CDR2 (germline): SGHTA, FQGTGA. CDR3 nucleotides: TGTGCCAGCAGCTCTTCGGGAGGGGTTCACGGGGAGCTGTTTTTT. This encodes CASSSSGGVHGELFF.

The genes are TRBV3-1 (or the pseudogene TRBV3-2) and TRBJ2-2; 9 bases map to TRBD2. V was pared by 3 bases and J by 6 bases, with 8 bases of the junction left unmatched. Germline V gene data show CDR1 as LGHDT and CDR2 as YNNKEL (reference sequence). CDR3 length: 16 residues. The CDR3: CASSQRESGRSGELFF. DNA of the CDR3: TGTGCCAGCAGCCAGAGGGAGAGCGGGAGGTCCGGGGAGCTGTTTTTT.

The rearrangement joins TRBV29-1 to TRBJ2-1; 14 nucleotides align to TRBD2. Germline CDR1 SQVTM, CDR2 ANQGSEA. V was clipped by 7 bases and J by 9 bases; unmatched bases: 11. This CDR3 comprises 15 residues. The CDR3 is CSALGLAGVSPEQFF. The CDR3 DNA is TGCAGCGCACTGGGACTAGCGGGAGTTAGTCCTGAGCAGTTCTTC.

The gene calls are TRBV10-3 and TRBJ2-2, with D hard to call. CDR3 size: 16 residues. Germline CDR1 and CDR2: ENHRY and SYGVKD. V lost 1 base and J 0 bases, leaving 9 bases between the germline ends. The CDR3 here is CAISEFGSSNTGELFF. DNA for the CDR3: TGTGCCATCAGTGAGTTTGGCAGTTCGAACACCGGGGAGCTGTTTTTT.

The gene calls are TRBV5-1 and TRBJ2-7, with 13 bases aligning to TRBD2. The junction had 9 bases not matched to a gene; V was cut back by 4 bases and J by 8 bases. The CDR3 is made up of 15 amino acids. From germline, CDR1 is SGHRS and CDR2 YFSETQ. In DNA, the CDR3 is TGCGCCAGCAGCATGGGACTAGCGGGGCCCCGGAAGCAGTACTTC. Translation: CASSMGLAGPRKQYF.

This clone was picked up a small number of times. V is TRBV11-3 and J is TRBJ1-1; TRBD1 is a possible D gene (5 bases). CDR3 length: 15 residues. The V gene lost 5 bases and the J gene lost 7 bases, with 20 bases spanning the gap. The V gene's germline CDR1 is SGHNT and CDR2 YENEEA. CDR3 coding DNA: TGTGCCAGCAGCGGTAGGGGTCTAGGGGCGAATGAAGCTTTCTTT. It yields the protein CASSGRGLGANEAFF.

The rearrangement uses TRBV6-5 and TRBJ2-7; 7 bases fit TRBD2. This CDR3 region has 13 residues. Germline V gene sequence: CDR1 MNHEY, CDR2 SVGAGI. The ends lost 6 bases at V and 2 bases at J; junction bases unmatched: 4. The CDR3 bases are TGTGCCAGCAGGGCTAGCGGAACCTACGAGCAGTACTTC. Its translation: CASRASGTYEQYF.